These 21 T cell receptor beta chains originate from one sample sequenced in a study of metastatic and nonmetastatic thyroid tumors. None of the patients had undergone any treatment ahead of thyroid surgery. MiXCR reprocessed the PCR reads for TCRdb. Among approximately 20,000 clones listed, roughly a fifth were seen once. The specimen was tumor tissue. These receptors all come from a female donor with papillary thyroid cancer or a benign thyroid nodule (not recorded which). Some clones in this sample may be carry-over from other donors' samples.

This clone was detected only a few times. The chain recombines TRBV6-2 or TRBV6-3 with TRBJ2-1; D unclear. This CDR3 spans 13 amino acids. Trimming removed 5 bases from V and 8 bases from J, with 13 bases in between. Per the germline V gene, CDR1 is MNHEY and CDR2 is SVGEGT. The CDR3 nucleotides read TGTGCCAGCAGTCCCACCTTCCAACATGAGCAGTTCTTC. It is translated as CASSPTFQHEQFF.

This clone was seen ten or more times. The chain carries TRBV27 and TRBJ1-2; no reliable D call. This CDR3 is 14 amino acids long. Per germline, CDR1 MNHEY and CDR2 SMNVEV (reference sequence). With 6 bases removed from V and 2 bases from J, the gap between germline ends came to 13 bases. CDR3 nucleotide sequence: TGTGCCAGCAGCTCTCGCGGGGAGAACTATGGCTACACCTTC. Its translation is CASSSRGENYGYTF.

This clone has a count of ten or more. V is TRBV7-9 and J is TRBJ2-1; D is undetermined. V lost 2 bases and J lost 15, with 14 bases in between. Germline V gene sequence: CDR1 SEHNR, CDR2 FQNEAQ (reference sequence). The CDR3 loop spans 12 amino acids. The CDR3 DNA is TGTGCCAGCAGCTTAACGAACCTCCGGCTGTTCTTC. It encodes CASSLTNLRLFF. The whole variable domain, remainder taken from reference TRBV7-9 and TRBJ2-1, is DTGVSQNPRHKITKRGQNVTFRCDPISEHNRLYWYRQTLGQGPEFLTYFQNEAQLEKSRLLSDRFSAERPKGSFSTLEIQRTEQGDSAMYLCASSLTNLRLFFGPGTRLTVL.

The chain couples TRBV30 to TRBJ1-1; unclear D gene. The CDR3 spans 12 residues. The V gene lost 5 bases and the J gene lost 5 bases, with 12 bases spanning the gap. Germline loops: CDR1 GTSNPN, CDR2 SVGIG (reference sequence). The CDR3 sequence: CAWRSTWTEAFF. Written as DNA, the CDR3 is TGTGCCTGGCGTTCCACGTGGACTGAAGCTTTCTTT.

The chain is built from TRBV19 and TRBJ2-7; 7 positions match TRBD2. CDR1 is LNHDA and CDR2 is SQIVND in the germline V gene (reference sequence). This CDR3 comprises 13 residues. Trimming took 5 bases from V and 3 from J; bases not matched to a gene: 4. The CDR3 DNA sequence: TGTGCCAGTAGTGGGGGAGGGCTCTACGAGCAGTACTTC. This sequence encodes CASSGGGLYEQYF.

DNA for the CDR3: TGTGCCAGCACCGTCTATGAGGGAACTCCTTTCTCCGAGCAGTACTTC. Translation: CASTVYEGTPFSEQYF. The chain joins TRBV11-2 to TRBJ2-1, with a possible D match to TRBD2 (5 bases). The J call may be mistaken, given a closer DNA end match to TRBJ2-7. CDR3 length equals 16 residues. Germline CDR1 is SGHAT and CDR2 is FQNNGV.

This clone has ten or more counts. The rearrangement links TRBV29-1 to TRBJ2-2; TRBD2 matches at 7 bases. From germline, CDR1 is SQVTM and CDR2 ANQGSEA. The length of the CDR3 is 14 residues. V lost 6 bases, J lost 1 base, and 5 bases stayed unmatched. The CDR3 DNA reads as TGCAGCGTCGACAGCGGGGAGAACACCGGGGAGCTGTTTTTT. Translation: CSVDSGENTGELFF.

Many counts were recorded for this clone. V and J are TRBV12-3 or TRBV12-4 and TRBJ1-2; 8 bases map to TRBD1. This CDR3 has 13 residues. V lost 5 bases to trimming and J lost 4 bases; unmatched junction nucleotides: 3. The chain's CDR3 is CASSGDRSYGYTF. The CDR3 DNA is TGTGCCAGCAGTGGGGACAGGTCCTATGGCTACACCTTC.

The chain recombines TRBV12-3 or TRBV12-4 with TRBJ1-5; D gene ambiguous. The CDR3 loop spans 13 amino acids. With 2 bases removed from V and 7 bases from J, the gap between germline ends came to 9 bases. The CDR3 nucleotides read TGTGCCAGCAGTTTATCGACGGGACAGCCCCAGCATTTT. Encoded protein: CASSLSTGQPQHF.

This clone was counted ten times or more. The genes are TRBV7-8 and TRBJ1-4, with D unclear. CDR3 length equals 15 residues. Trimming removed 5 bases from V and 5 bases from J, with 15 bases in between. In germline, CDR1 is SGHVS, CDR2 FQNEAQ. The CDR3 DNA follows: TGTGCCAGCAGCGTCCTTAGAGGTCTGAATGAAAAACTGTTTTTT. Its translation is CASSVLRGLNEKLFF.

This rearrangement joins TRBV20-1 to TRBJ2-7; D is unresolved. The CDR3 spans 14 residues. The V end was cut by 3 bases, the J end by 3 bases, with 15 bases between. Looked up from germline, CDR1 is DFQATT and CDR2 is SNEGSKA (reference sequence). This chain's CDR3 is CSASAQVLSYEQYF. The CDR3 DNA follows: TGCAGTGCTAGTGCTCAGGTACTAAGCTACGAGCAGTACTTC.

As to this clone: A read error may be the cause here, since a much bigger clone is one base away. Other DNA sequences within the sample encode an identical CDR3. V and J are TRBV7-2 and TRBJ2-2, with a possible D match to TRBD1 (5 bases). CDR3 size: 15 residues. Trimming took off 5 bases at V and 2 bases at J, with 12 bases between the two ends. Germline V CDR1 and CDR2: SGHTA, FQGNSA. CDR3 in amino acids: CASSARQTNTGELFF. The CDR3 DNA is TGTGCCAGCAGCGCAAGACAGACTAACACCGGGGAGCTGTTTTTT.

A note on this clone: At the DNA level, this CDR3 is encoded by other sequences in the same sample as well. This sequence joins TRBV4-3 and TRBJ2-7; D is undetermined. The V end lost 2 bases, the J end lost 3 bases, and 14 bases lay between the germline ends. The CDR3 has 15 residues. Germline loops: CDR1 LGHNA, CDR2 YSLEER. The CDR3 region is CASSQNSGRYYEQYF. The CDR3 DNA follows: TGCGCCAGCAGCCAAAATAGTGGTAGGTACTACGAGCAGTACTTC.

There are a few counts of this clone. At one end the junction does not follow the germline gene, possibly because of a read error. The chain combines TRBV27 with TRBJ2-7, with TRBD1 matching 7 bases. Germline CDR1 reads MNHEY; CDR2 reads SMNVEV (reference sequence). The CDR3 totals 14 residues. The CDR3 region has the DNA TGTGCCAGCAAGATCGGGACAGTGAACTACGAGCGGTACTTC. Its protein product is CASKIGTVNYERYF.

This clone was seen at least ten times. The J gene is TRBJ1-2, the V gene TRBV18; D not certain. CDR3 length: 14 residues. Germline-derived CDR1 and CDR2 are KGHSH and LQKENI. V lost 6 bases and J 3 bases, leaving 14 bases between the germline ends. CDR3 in amino acids: CASSTTMLDYGYTF. The CDR3 nucleotides read TGTGCCAGCTCCACAACTATGCTGGACTATGGCTACACCTTC.

This clone was found a few times. This chain links TRBV12-3 or TRBV12-4 with TRBJ2-1, with D maybe TRBD1 (5 bases). CDR3 length: 15 amino acids. Trimming cost V 2 bases and J 2 bases, with 10 bases left between them. CDR3 nucleotides: TGTGCCAGCAGTTTAAGTCAGGGTCCCTACAATGAGCAGTTCTTC. This gives the protein CASSLSQGPYNEQFF.

This clone was counted only a few times. V is TRBV12-3 or TRBV12-4 and J is TRBJ2-7; 8 bases agree with TRBD1. The V gene end was trimmed by 2 bases and the J gene end by 5 bases; junction bases not matched to a gene: 5. The CDR3 sequence is 14 residues long. This CDR3 is CASSLSTGVNEQYF. CDR3 DNA: TGTGCCAGCAGTTTATCGACAGGGGTAAACGAGCAGTACTTC.

This clone was seen at least ten times. V and J are TRBV4-3 and TRBJ2-1; perhaps TRBD2 as D (6 bases). CDR3 length: 15 residues. V lost 1 base, J lost 0 bases, and 7 bases lay in between. Germline V gives CDR1 LGHNA, CDR2 YSLEER. DNA for the CDR3: TGCGCCAGCAGCCAAGGGACTAACTCCTACAATGAGCAGTTCTTC. Protein sequence: CASSQGTNSYNEQFF.

A word on this clone: Germline is not matched at one junction end, which may reflect a read error. The chain combines TRBV18 with TRBJ2-7; 9 bases are shared with TRBD2. The length of the CDR3 is 16 residues. Germline V gene sequence: CDR1 KGHSH, CDR2 LQKENI. The CDR3 loop is CASSILLAGAIYEQYF. The CDR3 region has the DNA TGTGCCAGCTCAATATTATTAGCGGGAGCGATCTACGAGCAATACTTC.

This clone has ten or more counts. The chain employs TRBV28 and TRBJ1-4; no firm D call. The germline CDR1 and CDR2 sequences are MDHEN and SYDVKM. V lost 4 bases and J lost 0, with 18 bases in between. This CDR3 is 18 amino acids long. The DNA of the CDR3 is TGTGCCAGCAGTTATATACTGGGCAGATTACCAACTAATGAAAAACTGTTTTTT. Its translation is CASSYILGRLPTNEKLFF.

This clone has a count of ten or more. The chain couples TRBV30 to TRBJ2-1; possibly TRBD1 or TRBD2 for D (5 bases each). The CDR3 loop spans 14 amino acids. Germline CDR1 reads GTSNPN; CDR2 reads SVGIG (reference sequence). V was shortened by 6 bases and J by 10 bases, with 22 bases between the two germline ends. The CDR3 sequence is CACRDETTLGEQFF. The DNA of the CDR3 is TGTGCCTGTCGGGACGAAACAACACTGGGGGAGCAGTTCTTC.